A selection of T cell receptor beta chains follows, all from one sample in a study of OX40 agonist ivuxolimab in advanced cancers. Sequencing used immunoSEQ multiplex PCR; TCRdb keeps in-frame clones, though not all of them. The sample includes roughly 38,000 clones, around 80% of them seen just once. The sequenced sample was CD4+ or CD8+ T cells sorted from blood, obtained in a trial of the OX40 agonist ivuxolimab. The receptors here all came from an adult with an advanced solid tumor such as melanoma, head and neck, liver or kidney cancer. The CDR3 runs from the conserved cysteine through the conserved F or W. The order of the fields is J gene, V gene, clone size, D gene, CDR3 DNA, CDR3 protein. The D gene is left open where the match is weak. A row's size may be missing; if present it is once, few, many or a size class.

TRBJ1-6	TRBV6-5	once	TRBD1	TGTGCCAGCAGTTACAGAAGACAGGGAAATTCACCCCTCCACTTT	CASSYRRQGNSPLHF
TRBJ1-1	TRBV19	.	.	TGTGCCAGTAGTATTCCCCCGAACACTGAAGCTTTCTTT	CASSIPPNTEAFF
TRBJ2-5	TRBV19	.	TRBD1	TGTGCCAGTAGTATCTCGGGTCAGGGGGCTTTCGGAGAGACCCAGTACTTC	CASSISGQGAFGETQYF
TRBJ2-1	TRBV18	.	.	TGTGCCAGCTCACCAAGGTTGGGTGCGGGACCAGACAATGAGCAGTTCTTC	CASSPRLGAGPDNEQFF
TRBJ1-2	TRBV5-4	.	TRBD1	TGTGCCAGCAGCTTGGGGGCCGGGACAGGGGGCTATGGCTACACCTTC	CASSLGAGTGGYGYTF
TRBJ1-3	TRBV28	.	.	TGTGCCAGCAGTTCGCCTATTCCGGGATGGAACACCATATATTTT	CASSSPIPGWNTIYF
TRBJ2-1	TRBV5-1	once	.	TGCGCCAGCAGCTTGGATCTAGCGAATGAGCAGTTCTTC	CASSLDLANEQFF
TRBJ1-6	TRBV6-4	.	TRBD1	TGTGCCAGCAGTCCTACAGGGGGCTATTCACCCCTCCACTTT	CASSPTGGYSPLHF
TRBJ1-5	TRBV28	.	.	TGTGCCAGCAGTTTGGTACTGTCCAATCAGCCCCAGCATTTT	CASSLVLSNQPQHF
TRBJ1-5	TRBV21-1	once	.	TGTGCCAGCAGCAACACCCCCGGGGCGGGGGACAATCAGCCCCAGCATTTT	CASSNTPGAGDNQPQHF
TRBJ2-1	TRBV13	.	.	TGTGCCAGCATGAATTGGGCACCCGGGTATCTGAATGAGCAGTTCTTC	CASMNWAPGYLNEQFF
TRBJ2-7	TRBV2	.	TRBD1	TGTGCCAGCGCCCTCCGGAGTGGGACAGGGAGCCACGAGCAGTACTTC	CASALRSGTGSHEQYF
TRBJ2-5	TRBV6-1	.	TRBD1	TGTGCCAGCAGTGGTACAGGGGGCGAAGAGACCCAGTACTTC	CASSGTGGEETQYF
TRBJ2-1	TRBV11-2	.	TRBD2	TGTGCCAGCGGAGGTCCGGGACTAGCGGGAGGCTCCTACAATGAGCAGTTCTTC	CASGGPGLAGGSYNEQFF
TRBJ2-1	TRBV5-4	.	TRBD2	TGTGCCAGCAGCGAGGGACTAGCGGTCCTCGGGGAGCAGTTCTTC	CASSEGLAVLGEQFF
TRBJ2-2	TRBV18	.	TRBD2	TGTGCCAGCTCACCACAAAGCGGGGGGTCGAACACCGGGGAGCTGTTTTTT	CASSPQSGGSNTGELFF
TRBJ1-1	TRBV6-5	.	.	TGTGCCAGCGGAGTTGAGTTGTTTCCGAACACTGAAGCTTTCTTT	CASGVELFPNTEAFF
TRBJ1-1	TRBV4-1	.	.	TGCGCCAGCAATCGGGGAGGGATCACTGAAGCTTTCTTT	CASNRGGITEAFF
TRBJ2-5	TRBV6-5	.	.	TGTGCCAGCAGTTACTCGAGGGGGCAAGAGACCCAGTACTTC	CASSYSRGQETQYF
TRBJ1-3	TRBV6-1	.	.	TGTGCCAGCAGGGCGCTGAGAAGCTCTGGAAACACCATATATTTT	CASRALRSSGNTIYF
TRBJ2-3	TRBV14	.	.	TGTGCCAGCAGCCAAGTTCCCGGTACGCAGTATTTT	CASSQVPGTQYF
TRBJ2-1	TRBV7-9	.	.	TGTGCCAGCCGAATCAAGGGGGACAATGAGCAGTTCTTC	CASRIKGDNEQFF
TRBJ1-3	TRBV19	.	.	TGTGCCAGTAGTATCTCGAGTACCCTGGGACAAACCTCTGGAAACACCATATATTTT	CASSISSTLGQTSGNTIYF
TRBJ2-7	TRBV9	.	TRBD1	TGTGCCAGCAGCCCACCCTCGGGACAGGGGGCCTACGAGCAGTACTTC	CASSPPSGQGAYEQYF
TRBJ1-4	TRBV15	.	.	TGTGCCACCAGCAGAGAACCGTCGGGACAATCGGTTAATGAAAAACTGTTTTTT	CATSREPSGQSVNEKLFF
TRBJ2-5	TRBV7-3	.	.	TGTGCCAGCAGCCCCCTAGGACAAGAGACCCAGTACTTC	CASSPLGQETQYF
TRBJ2-1	TRBV2	.	TRBD2	TGTGCCAGCAAGGCGGGGGGGCTCTACAATGAGCAGTTCTTC	CASKAGGLYNEQFF
TRBJ2-2	TRBV5-4	few	.	TGTGCCAGCAGCGAACTCGACAGAAACACCGGGGAGCTGTTTTTT	CASSELDRNTGELFF
TRBJ2-5	TRBV7-3	.	.	TGTGCCAGCAGCCCCGGGGACTCGCAAAGTCGCAACTTC	CASSPGDSQSRNF
TRBJ1-1	TRBV10-2	.	.	TGCGCCACCGGCGGACAATGGGACACTGAAGCTTTCTTT	CATGGQWDTEAFF
TRBJ2-7	TRBV4-1	.	.	TGCGCCAGCAGCCAAGTTCGTGGGGCTCACGAGCAGTACTTC	CASSQVRGAHEQYF
TRBJ2-7	TRBV28	.	.	TGTGCCAGCAGTTTATCTACAGGAACCTACGAGCAGTACTTC	CASSLSTGTYEQYF
TRBJ2-5	TRBV5-6	.	TRBD1	TGTGCCAGCAGCCTGACAGGGGAAGAGACCCAGTACTTC	CASSLTGEETQYF
TRBJ1-6	TRBV21-1	once	.	TGTGCCAGCAGCAAAGGGGGACGGAGGGGAAATTCACCCCTCCACTTT	CASSKGGRRGNSPLHF
TRBJ2-7	TRBV6-6	.	TRBD1	TGTGCCAGCAGGTTGGACAGGTGGCGGTACGAGCAGTACTTC	CASRLDRWRYEQYF
TRBJ2-1	TRBV14	.	TRBD1	TGTGCCAGCAGCCAAGACCCCTACAGGGGAAACAATGAGCAGTTCTTC	CASSQDPYRGNNEQFF
TRBJ2-1	TRBV29-1	.	.	TGCAGCGTTGTACCCCCAAATGAGCAGTTCTTC	CSVVPPNEQFF
TRBJ1-2	TRBV28	.	TRBD1	TGTGCCAGCAGGCAGACAGGGACTAACTATGGCTACACCTTC	CASRQTGTNYGYTF
TRBJ1-6	TRBV5-4	.	TRBD1	TGTGCCAGCAGCACATACCAGGGGGCGGATTCACCCCTCCACTTT	CASSTYQGADSPLHF
TRBJ1-5	TRBV7-8	once	.	TGTGCCAGCAGCTTAGCGGGGAGTAGCAATCAGCCCCAGCATTTT	CASSLAGSSNQPQHF
TRBJ1-1	TRBV2	.	.	TGTGCCAGCAGCCTCTATCTGACAAAGAACACTGAAGCTTTCTTT	CASSLYLTKNTEAFF
TRBJ2-1	TRBV11-1	.	TRBD2	TGTGCCAGCAGCTTTCAACTAGCGGGAGGCCGAGAGCAGTTCTTC	CASSFQLAGGREQFF
TRBJ2-7	TRBV6-1	.	.	TGTGCCAGCTCCTCGCGACAGGGAGGTTCCTACGAGCAGTACTTC	CASSSRQGGSYEQYF
TRBJ1-5	TRBV30	.	.	TGTGCCTGGAGTGTATCCAGGGGTTGGTTTCAGCCCCAGCATTTT	CAWSVSRGWFQPQHF
TRBJ2-1	TRBV5-1	.	.	TGCGCCAGCAGCTTGGGTGGGGGGGCTGCCAATGAGCAGTTCTTC	CASSLGGGAANEQFF
TRBJ1-2	TRBV6-1	few	.	TGTGCCAGCAGTGAAGAAAGGGGCGCAAGTTATGGCTACACCTTC	CASSEERGASYGYTF
TRBJ2-1	TRBV19	.	.	TGTGCGCGAGGGGTTTGCTGTCACTTCGACAATGAGCAGTTCTTC	CARGVCCHFDNEQFF
TRBJ2-2	TRBV5-4	.	.	TGTGCCAGCAGCTTAGGGACAATGAACACCGGGGAGCTGTTTTTT	CASSLGTMNTGELFF
TRBJ1-4	TRBV4-1	.	TRBD1	TGCGCCAGCAGCTTAGGACAGGGAGGCACTAATGAAAAACTGTTTTTT	CASSLGQGGTNEKLFF
TRBJ1-5	TRBV6-1	.	.	TGTGCCAGCAGTGAAGGTAATCAGCCCCAGCATTTT	CASSEGNQPQHF
TRBJ2-7	TRBV21-1	.	.	TGTGCCAGCATCGGGACTAGCGGGAGGGCTGAGACCTACGAGCAGTACTTC	CASIGTSGRAETYEQYF
TRBJ2-2	TRBV18	medium-sized	TRBD2	TGTGCCAGCTCACACCGGACTAGCGGGGCCAACGCGAACACCGGGGAGCTGTTTTTT	CASSHRTSGANANTGELFF
TRBJ2-7	TRBV4-2	once	.	TGTGCCAGCAGCCAAGGCAGGGCTAACGAGCAGTACTTC	CASSQGRANEQYF